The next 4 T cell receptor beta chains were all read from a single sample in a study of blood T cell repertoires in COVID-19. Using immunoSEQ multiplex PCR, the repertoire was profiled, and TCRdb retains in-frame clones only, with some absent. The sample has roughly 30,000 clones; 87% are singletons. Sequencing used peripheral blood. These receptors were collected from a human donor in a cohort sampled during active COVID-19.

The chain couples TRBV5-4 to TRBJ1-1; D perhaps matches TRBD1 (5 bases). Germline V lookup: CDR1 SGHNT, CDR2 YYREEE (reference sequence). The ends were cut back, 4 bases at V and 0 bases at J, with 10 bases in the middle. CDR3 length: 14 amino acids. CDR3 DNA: TGTGCCAGCAGCCCCGACAGCCTGAACACTGAAGCTTTCTTT. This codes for CASSPDSLNTEAFF.

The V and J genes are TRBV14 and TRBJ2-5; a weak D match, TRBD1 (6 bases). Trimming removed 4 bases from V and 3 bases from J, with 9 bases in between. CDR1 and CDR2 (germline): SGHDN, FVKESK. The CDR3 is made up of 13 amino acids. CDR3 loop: CASSRDTEETQYF. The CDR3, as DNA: TGTGCCAGCAGCCGGGACACAGAAGAGACCCAGTACTTC. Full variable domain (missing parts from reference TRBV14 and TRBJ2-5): EAGVTQFPSHSVIEKGQTVTLRCDPISGHDNLYWYRRVMGKEIKFLLHFVKESKQDESGMPNNRFLAERTGGTYSTLKVQPAELEDSGVYFCASSRDTEETQYFGPGTRLLVL.

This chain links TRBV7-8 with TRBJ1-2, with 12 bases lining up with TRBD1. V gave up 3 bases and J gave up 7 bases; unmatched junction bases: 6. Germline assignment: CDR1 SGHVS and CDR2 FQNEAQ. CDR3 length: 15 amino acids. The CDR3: CASSLGTGGVGGYTF. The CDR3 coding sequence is TGTGCCAGCAGCTTGGGGACAGGGGGCGTAGGTGGCTACACCTTC.

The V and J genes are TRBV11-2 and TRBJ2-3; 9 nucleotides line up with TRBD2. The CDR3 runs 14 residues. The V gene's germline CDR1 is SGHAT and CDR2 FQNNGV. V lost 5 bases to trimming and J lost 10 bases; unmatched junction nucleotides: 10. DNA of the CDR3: TGTGCCAGCAGCCTAGCGGGGACGCGGGGGGCGCAGTATTTT. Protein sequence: CASSLAGTRGAQYF.